The source of this T cell receptor (beta chain) is a study of shared clonotypes between healthy human individuals. Study summary: Each donor contributed plates that comprised three CD4 naive, three CD4 memory, two CD8 naive and one CD8 memory.

General study results and limits: Clonotypes not shared had lower generation probabilities than those common to all four donors. Tissues were not sampled, only blood, and their repertoires likely differ.

Naive CD8 cells, CD45RO-negative and positively selected for CCR7, excluded terminally differentiated effector memory CD45RA+ cells. Notes on this clone: The target antigen is unknown.

The CDR3 extends over 15 amino acids. Trimming took 2 bases from V and 2 from J, leaving 11 bases between them. Germline lookup yields CDR1 SEHNR and CDR2 FQNEAQ (reference sequence). Profiling relied on immunoSEQ multiplex PCR, and the TCRdb table lists in-frame clones only, not all of them. The sample includes about 2.2 million clones, just under 95% seen only once; the top ten take roughly 1.7%. The TCR comes from a man aged 18 to 30 in good health. Some clones in this sample may be carry-over from other donors' samples. Material for sequencing was naive CD8+ T cells from PBMCs. The V and J genes are TRBV7-9 and TRBJ2-3; a possible D gene is TRBD1 (6 bases). CDR3 amino acids: CASSLPQGHTDTQYF. The CDR3, as DNA: TGTGCCAGCAGCTTACCCCAGGGACACACAGATACGCAGTATTTT.